These 29 T cell receptor beta chains came from one sample sequenced in a study of cytomegalovirus exposure and HLA in healthy donors. PCR involved 60 Vbeta and 13 Jbeta primers. Profiled with immunoSEQ multiplex PCR; TCRdb holds only in-frame clones, not every one. The sample has approximately 290,000 clones, under 90% seen once. Material: PBMCs. The receptors were sampled from a girl under 10 years old in good health and CMV-seronegative.

This chain uses TRBV28 with TRBJ1-2, with D possibly matching TRBD1 (6 bases). Germline lookup yields CDR1 MDHEN and CDR2 SYDVKM. The CDR3 has 14 amino acids. V dropped 6 bases and J dropped 4 bases, with 15 bases sitting between them. The CDR3 DNA reads TGTGCCAGCAGCCTGGACAGTTTTCTCTATGGCTACACCTTC. It translates to CASSLDSFLYGYTF.

V gene TRBV27 combines with J gene TRBJ1-5; D is perhaps TRBD1 (5 bases). CDR1 is MNHEY, CDR2 SMNVEV, per germline (reference sequence). The CDR3 spans 14 residues. Trimming removed 4 bases from V and 7 bases from J, with 14 bases in between. Here the CDR3 reads CASSSPGQAQPQHF. CDR3 in DNA: TGTGCCAGCAGTTCCCCCGGACAAGCCCAGCCCCAGCATTTT.

The rearrangement links TRBV6-1 to TRBJ1-1; 7 nucleotides align to TRBD1. The V and J ends lost 10 bases and 1 base, in that order; junction bases with no gene match: 9. The CDR3 is made up of 14 amino acids. Germline values: CDR1 MNHNS, CDR2 SASEGT. For the CDR3, the DNA is TGTGCCACCATCGACAGGGCATCGAACACTGAAGCTTTCTTT. Translated: CATIDRASNTEAFF.

This rearrangement joins TRBV5-1 to TRBJ2-7; 11 nucleotides match TRBD2. In germline, CDR1 is SGHRS, CDR2 YFSETQ. V lost 6 bases, J lost 6 bases, and 8 bases stayed unmatched. The CDR3 covers 14 residues. This CDR3 reads CASKDSGGATEQYF. For the CDR3, the DNA is TGCGCCAGCAAAGATAGCGGGGGGGCGACCGAGCAGTACTTC.

The chain uses TRBV28 and TRBJ2-7; TRBD1 is a possible D gene (6 bases). Germline values: CDR1 MDHEN, CDR2 SYDVKM. CDR3 size: 14 residues. V lost 7 bases and J lost 6, with 19 bases in between. CDR3 nucleotides: TGTGCCAGCACCTCAACTGACAGGCCTGGCGAGCAGTACTTC. It codes for CASTSTDRPGEQYF.

A few counts support this clone. The rearrangement uses TRBV5-1 and TRBJ1-1, with TRBD1 matching over 9 bases. This CDR3 region has 16 residues. V was pared by 2 bases and J by 4 bases, with 9 bases of the junction left unmatched. Germline CDR1 and CDR2: SGHRS and YFSETQ. The CDR3 bases are TGCGCCAGCAGCTTACAGGGGGCACATGGAGCCACTGAAGCTTTCTTT. It yields the protein CASSLQGAHGATEAFF.

The V and J genes are TRBV9 and TRBJ2-3; D remains ambiguous. The V end lost 0 bases, the J end lost 6 bases, and 8 bases lay between the germline ends. Germline CDR1 reads SGDLS; CDR2 reads YYNGEE. CDR3 size: 13 residues. The CDR3 sequence: CASSVAMSDTQYF. In DNA form, the CDR3 reads TGTGCCAGCAGCGTAGCAATGAGCGATACGCAGTATTTT.

CDR3 amino acids: CASGGLAGAGELFF. CDR3 nucleotides: TGTGCCAGCGGTGGACTAGCGGGAGCCGGGGAGCTGTTTTTT. The rearrangement joins TRBV2 to TRBJ2-2; TRBD2 matches 13 bases. In germline, CDR1 is SNHLY, CDR2 FYNNEI. Germline trimming cut 8 bases from V and 6 bases from J; bases unmatched to any gene: 3. The CDR3 sequence is 14 residues long. The full variable domain, in which reference TRBV2 and TRBJ2-2 provide the parts outside the CDR3, is EPEVTQTPSHQVTQMGQEVILRCVPISNHLYFYWYRQILGQKVEFLVSFYNNEISEKSEIFDDQFSVERPDGSNFTLKIRSTKLEDSAMYFCASGGLAGAGELFFGEGSRLTVL.

The CDR3 sequence: CASRGGASGTTGELFF. CDR3 DNA: TGTGCCAGCCGGGGAGGGGCTAGCGGGACCACCGGGGAGCTGTTTTTT. This chain links TRBV30 with TRBJ2-2, with 9 bases fitting TRBD2. The CDR3 is 16 residues long. Germline values: CDR1 GTSNPN, CDR2 SVGIG (reference sequence). With 8 bases clipped from V and 4 bases from J, the junction kept 14 bases outside the gene matches. The full variable domain, its missing parts supplied by reference TRBV30 and TRBJ2-2, is SQTIHQWPATLVQPVGSPLSLECTVEGTSNPNLYWYRQAAGRGLQLLFYSVGIGQISSEVPQNLSASRPQDRQFILSSKKLLLSDSGFYLCASRGGASGTTGELFFGEGSRLTVL.

V and J are TRBV7-9 and TRBJ1-4, with a tentative D call TRBD1 (6 bases). From germline, CDR1 is SEHNR and CDR2 FQNEAQ (reference sequence). V lost 5 bases, J lost 7 bases, and 14 bases lay in between. The CDR3 runs 14 residues. The CDR3 is CASSPRGQSEKLFF. Here the CDR3 DNA reads TGTGCCAGCAGCCCACGCGGACAGTCTGAAAAACTGTTTTTT.

This clone has just a few counts. The V and J genes are TRBV10-3 and TRBJ2-5; 8 bases fit TRBD2. Trimming cost V 9 bases and J 2 bases; bases outside gene matches: 2. CDR3 length: 12 amino acids. CDR1 ENHRY and CDR2 SYGVKD come from the germline V gene. The CDR3 DNA reads TGTGCCATTAGCGGGGCTCAAGAGACCCAGTACTTC. This sequence encodes CAISGAQETQYF.

The J gene is TRBJ2-2, the V gene TRBV6-4; TRBD1 might be the D (5 bases). V shed 4 bases and J shed 4 bases, with 10 bases lying between them. Looked up from germline, CDR1 is MRHNA and CDR2 is SNTAGT. This CDR3 is 14 amino acids long. The DNA for the CDR3 is TGTGCCAGCAGTGTCAGGGAATTCACCGGGGAGCTGTTTTTT. It is translated as CASSVREFTGELFF.

The chain employs TRBV2 and TRBJ2-7; tentatively, D is TRBD2 (5 bases). This CDR3 has 12 residues. Trimming shortened V by 8 bases and J by 6 bases, and 14 bases separated the two germline ends. Germline loops: CDR1 SNHLY, CDR2 FYNNEI. This CDR3 is CASDVSESEQYF. DNA of the CDR3: TGTGCCAGCGATGTTAGCGAGAGCGAGCAGTACTTC.

This chain links TRBV9 with TRBJ2-7, with a tentative D call TRBD1 (6 bases). The CDR3 contains 13 residues. V dropped 5 bases and J dropped 3 bases, with 12 bases sitting between them. The V gene's germline CDR1 is SGDLS and CDR2 YYNGEE. The CDR3 sequence: CASSPSTGYEQYF. The CDR3 coding sequence is TGTGCCAGCAGTCCTTCGACAGGCTACGAGCAGTACTTC.

This clone was counted once. The chain joins TRBV18 to TRBJ1-4; perhaps TRBD1 as D (5 bases). CDR3 length: 17 residues. Germline values: CDR1 KGHSH, CDR2 LQKENI. V shed 2 bases and J shed 3 bases, with 16 bases lying between them. CDR3 DNA: TGTGCCAGCTCACCAGACCCGCAGGGATATCCTAATGAAAAACTGTTTTTT. It encodes CASSPDPQGYPNEKLFF.

This clone came up a few times. V is TRBV7-8 and J is TRBJ2-5; 14 positions agree with TRBD2. The DNA end is more similar to TRBJ2-7, so the J call may be wrong. This CDR3 comprises 18 residues. The germline V gene has CDR1 SGHVS and CDR2 FQNEAQ. The chain's CDR3 is CASSLAGTSGRLPYEQYF. The DNA of the CDR3 is TGTGCCAGCAGCTTAGCCGGGACTAGCGGGAGATTGCCCTACGAGCAGTACTTC.

The table lists this clone with a few counts. V is TRBV27 and J is TRBJ2-1; 9 nucleotides agree with TRBD2. V trimming: 2 bases; J trimming: 4 bases; junction bases outside the gene matches: 9. Germline-derived CDR1 and CDR2 are MNHEY and SMNVEV (reference sequence). The CDR3 is 17 residues long. CDR3 coding DNA: TGTGCCAGCAGTTTAGTCGGAAGCGGGAGGCCTTACAATGAGCAGTTCTTC. This codes for CASSLVGSGRPYNEQFF.

V is TRBV15 and J is TRBJ1-4; 12 bases map to TRBD1. V was clipped by 5 bases and J by 8 bases; unmatched bases: 12. The CDR3 consists of 17 residues. Germline V gene lookup returns CDR1 LNHNV and CDR2 YYDKDF (reference sequence). The CDR3 DNA follows: TGTGCCACCAGCTTACCCGGGACAGGGGGCGTCGGGGAAAAACTGTTTTTT. Its translation: CATSLPGTGGVGEKLFF.

The chain couples TRBV13 to TRBJ1-2; 11 bases agree with TRBD1. The CDR3 totals 16 residues. CDR1 and CDR2 (germline): PRHDT, FYEKMQ (reference sequence). V shed 4 bases and J 8 bases; nucleotides not matched to a gene: 12. CDR3 sequence: CASSSGQGASWGGYTF. CDR3 nucleotides: TGTGCCAGCAGCTCAGGACAGGGGGCCTCATGGGGGGGCTACACCTTC.

The chain couples TRBV11-2 to TRBJ1-1, with D unresolved. The CDR3 consists of 15 residues. V shed 5 bases and J shed 1 base, with 14 bases lying between them. Germline V gene lookup returns CDR1 SGHAT and CDR2 FQNNGV. In nucleotides, the CDR3 is TGTGCCAGCAGCCGAGAACCGGGTAGGAACACTGAAGCTTTCTTT. Its protein product is CASSREPGRNTEAFF.

This chain uses TRBV11-2 with TRBJ2-3; 9 nucleotides agree with TRBD2. The CDR3 totals 14 residues. V gave up 6 bases and J gave up 5 bases; unmatched junction bases: 6. Germline CDR1 is SGHAT and CDR2 is FQNNGV. The CDR3, as DNA: TGTGCCAGCAGGAGGGCGGGAGGGAAAGATACGCAGTATTTT. It codes for CASRRAGGKDTQYF. The complete variable domain, with remaining parts taken from reference TRBV11-2 and TRBJ2-3, reads EAGVAQSPRYKIIEKRQSVAFWCNPISGHATLYWYQQILGQGPKLLIQFQNNGVVDDSQLPKDRFSAERLKGVDSTLKIQPAKLEDSAVYLCASRRAGGKDTQYFGPGTRLTVL.

In this sample, this clone turned up a few times. V is TRBV27 and J is TRBJ1-2; D might be TRBD1 (6 bases). Germline values: CDR1 MNHEY, CDR2 SMNVEV (reference sequence). V was clipped by 5 bases and J by 8 bases, with 12 bases between them. This CDR3 is built from 12 residues. The CDR3 spells CASSRTGMGYTF. In nucleotides, the CDR3 is TGTGCCAGCAGTCGAACAGGGATGGGCTACACCTTC.

This clone was recorded a few times. The CDR3 loop is CASSLVSGTGVGYTF. The CDR3 nucleotides read TGCGCCAGCAGCTTGGTATCTGGGACAGGGGTTGGCTACACCTTC. The chain recombines TRBV5-1 with TRBJ1-2, with TRBD1 matching over 10 bases. Germline-derived CDR1 and CDR2 are SGHRS and YFSETQ. With V trimmed by 0 bases and J by 7 bases, 6 bases remained unmatched. This CDR3 has 15 residues.

CDR3 sequence reads: CASSYSRQGSRYTF. CDR3 DNA: TGTGCCAGCAGTTACTCGAGACAGGGTAGTCGCTACACCTTC. V gene TRBV6-5 combines with J gene TRBJ1-2, with 7 nucleotides matching TRBD1. The J segment lost 9 bases and the V segment lost 0 bases, leaving 7 bases of the junction unmatched. This CDR3 has 14 amino acids. Germline CDR1 is MNHEY and CDR2 is SVGAGI.

The J gene is TRBJ1-3, the V gene TRBV5-1; D unclear. V lost 4 bases to trimming and J lost 0 bases, with 14 bases between them. Germline CDR1 is SGHRS and CDR2 is YFSETQ. CDR3 length equals 16 residues. The CDR3 nucleotides read TGCGCCAGCAGCACTACGACGGAATCCTCTGGAAACACCATATATTTT. Amino acid sequence: CASSTTTESSGNTIYF.

This clone occurred a few times. This rearrangement joins TRBV6-5 to TRBJ2-7; TRBD1 aligns across 7 bases. The CDR3 covers 13 residues. Germline CDR1 reads MNHEY; CDR2 reads SVGAGI. Germline trimming cut 0 bases from V and 9 bases from J; bases unmatched to any gene: 5. The CDR3 bases are TGTGCCAGCAGTTACTCGGACAGGACCGGGCAGTACTTC. As protein: CASSYSDRTGQYF.

The V and J genes are TRBV21-1 and TRBJ1-1; no DNA check was done on the table's D call, TRBD1. TRBV21-1 is flagged as a pseudogene. The CDR3 loop spans 11 amino acids. The CDR3 region has the DNA TGTGCCAGCAGCAAGACAGGGGAAGCTTTCTTT. It is translated as CASSKTGEAFF.

J is TRBJ2-5 and V is TRBV7-2, with 12 positions matching TRBD2. The CDR3 extends over 16 amino acids. J was trimmed by 4 bases and V by 5 bases; bases with no gene match: 8. Germline lookup yields CDR1 SGHTA and CDR2 FQGNSA. As DNA, the CDR3 is TGTGCCAGCAGCCCATCCCCTAGCGGGGGGGTAGAGACCCAGTACTTC. Translating it yields CASSPSPSGGVETQYF.

In this sample, this clone turned up once. The chain is built from TRBV18 and TRBJ2-3; tentative D call: TRBD2 (5 bases). The CDR3 spans 16 residues. Germline CDR1 KGHSH, CDR2 LQKENI. Trimming stripped 1 base from V and 0 bases from J, with 11 bases between. The CDR3 DNA reads TGTGCCAGCTCACCACTCGCGGGTTCTAGCACAGATACGCAGTATTTT. Protein sequence: CASSPLAGSSTDTQYF.